This T cell receptor beta chain was identified in a study of blood T cell repertoires in COVID-19. Study context: Material from acute and convalescent COVID-19 was sourced from the United States, Italy and Spain. T cells, B-cell-depleted T cells, or PBMCs provided the cDNA or gDNA that served as material.

Under the authors' procedure: Reference gene primers were amplified, and this amplification served to estimate nucleated cell counts. The protocol was immunoSEQ multiplex PCR, while the TCRdb copy is restricted to in-frame clones and leaves out a portion. The V and J calls and clone size were taken over from that table, and D and trimming were inferred from the DNA. The sample carries approximately 81,000 clones, around 80% recorded once. CDR3 length: 15 residues. CDR1 and CDR2 (germline): MNHEY, SVGAGI. V was trimmed by 0 bases and J by 1 base, leaving 10 bases between them. The sample taken for sequencing was peripheral blood. This receptor was taken from a human donor in a cohort sampled during active COVID-19. The chain employs TRBV6-5 and TRBJ2-7, with TRBD1 as a possible D gene (6 bases). The CDR3 protein is CASSYSAGASYEQYF. The CDR3 bases are TGTGCCAGCAGTTACTCGGCAGGGGCATCCTACGAGCAGTACTTC.